Following are 15 T cell receptor beta chains from one sample sequenced in a study of control samples from healthy donors and cancer patients. The assay was immunoSEQ multiplex PCR, and TCRdb's table has in-frame clones only and misses some. The sample holds approximately 220,000 clones; about 95% are singletons and the top ten take approximately 1.4%. The sample taken for sequencing was blood. The receptors here all came from a man between 50 and 59 years old in good health.

This clone appeared a single time. The chain combines TRBV9 with TRBJ1-2; a weak D match, TRBD1 (6 bases). Germline V gene data show CDR1 as SGDLS and CDR2 as YYNGEE. Deletions cut 3 bases from V and 2 bases from J, with 8 bases between. This CDR3 is 13 amino acids long. CDR3 in amino acids: CASSATGNYGYTF. The CDR3 DNA sequence: TGTGCCAGCAGCGCGACAGGAAACTATGGCTACACCTTC.

The V call is TRBV6-5, the J call TRBJ1-5; D may be TRBD1 (6 bases). Looked up from germline, CDR1 is MNHEY and CDR2 is SVGAGI. V was clipped by 5 bases and J by 11 bases, with 10 bases between them. This CDR3 spans 11 amino acids. CDR3 DNA sequence: TGTGCCAGCAGTATCAACAGGGCCCAGCATTTT. Translated: CASSINRAQHF.

The gene calls are TRBV3-1 (or the pseudogene TRBV3-2) and TRBJ2-2; D remains unclear. Germline values: CDR1 LGHDT, CDR2 YNNKEL (reference sequence). The V end lost 4 bases, the J end lost 3 bases, and 6 bases lay between the germline ends. The CDR3 loop spans 13 amino acids. This CDR3 reads CASSPTYTGELFF. The CDR3 DNA reads TGTGCCAGCAGCCCCACCTACACCGGGGAGCTGTTTTTT.

The chain couples TRBV3-1 (or the pseudogene TRBV3-2) to TRBJ2-1, with 11 bases fitting TRBD2. Germline CDR1 reads LGHDT; CDR2 reads YNNKEL (reference sequence). There are 21 residues in the CDR3. V lost 1 base to trimming and J lost 7 bases; unmatched junction nucleotides: 21. The CDR3 sequence is CASSQALRFAFSGGAGNEQFF. CDR3 DNA sequence: TGTGCCAGCAGCCAAGCCCTACGGTTCGCCTTTAGCGGGGGGGCGGGTAATGAGCAGTTCTTC.

The chain uses TRBV28 and TRBJ1-2; D ambiguous. The CDR3 is 12 amino acids. Germline V gives CDR1 MDHEN, CDR2 SYDVKM. This CDR3 is CALKGAGYGYTF. DNA of the CDR3: TGTGCTCTTAAAGGAGCTGGCTATGGCTACACCTTC.

The chain's CDR3 is CASSREGGSSYNEQFF. Here the CDR3 DNA reads TGTGCCAGCAGCCGCGAGGGGGGGAGCTCCTACAATGAGCAGTTCTTC. The chain carries TRBV4-2 and TRBJ2-1; maybe TRBD2 (7 bases). V was clipped by 4 bases and J by 0 bases, with 13 bases between them. The CDR3 totals 16 residues. CDR1 is LGHNA and CDR2 is YNFKEQ in the germline V gene.

V gene TRBV29-1 combines with J gene TRBJ2-2, with 7 positions matching TRBD1. V lost 8 bases, J lost 6 bases, and 9 bases stayed unmatched. CDR1 is SQVTM and CDR2 is ANQGSEA in the germline V gene. This CDR3 comprises 13 residues. Written as DNA, the CDR3 is TGCAGCACTCGGGACAGCGTGCCCGGGGAGCTGTTTTTT. This codes for CSTRDSVPGELFF.

This sequence joins TRBV29-1 and TRBJ1-1; tentatively, D is TRBD1 (6 bases). Germline V lookup: CDR1 SQVTM, CDR2 ANQGSEA. Between the trimmed V and J ends, which lost 5 bases and 5 bases, there was a span of 24 bases. This CDR3 has 16 residues. The CDR3 sequence is CSVYGGEKYGWTEAFF. For the CDR3, the DNA is TGCAGCGTTTACGGGGGCGAGAAATATGGCTGGACTGAAGCTTTCTTT.

The V gene is TRBV6-1, the J gene TRBJ1-1, with D perhaps TRBD1 (5 bases). Trimming stripped 0 bases from V and 0 bases from J, with 11 bases between. Germline V gene data show CDR1 as MNHNS and CDR2 as SASEGT. CDR3 length: 16 amino acids. This chain's CDR3 is CASSEAMGRMNTEAFF. The CDR3 DNA reads as TGTGCCAGCAGTGAAGCTATGGGACGGATGAACACTGAAGCTTTCTTT.

This clone was observed a single time. The chain couples TRBV19 to TRBJ1-1, with TRBD1 as a possible D gene (5 bases). Germline CDR1 LNHDA, CDR2 SQIVND (reference sequence). V lost 7 bases, J lost 0 bases, and 18 bases lay in between. The CDR3 spans 16 residues. For the CDR3, the DNA is TGTGCCAGTAATCCGGGGCGCCTTGTGGTGAACACTGAAGCTTTCTTT. It specifies CASNPGRLVVNTEAFF.

The chain combines TRBV7-6 with TRBJ2-3, with D maybe TRBD1 (5 bases). The CDR3 contains 16 residues. CDR1 is SGHVS and CDR2 is FNYEAQ in the germline V gene. V lost 2 bases, J lost 0 bases, and 12 bases lay in between. The DNA of the CDR3 is TGTGCCAGCAGCTTACATCCGGCAGGGAGCACAGATACGCAGTATTTT. Translated, it gives CASSLHPAGSTDTQYF.

The chain recombines TRBV5-8 with TRBJ1-4; TRBD1 matches at 9 bases. Germline trimming cut 2 bases from V and 8 bases from J; bases unmatched to any gene: 4. Germline CDR1 is SGHTS and CDR2 is YDEGEE. The CDR3 is made up of 14 amino acids. The CDR3 is CASSFSGQGEKLFF. In DNA form, the CDR3 reads TGTGCCAGCAGCTTTTCGGGACAGGGCGAAAAACTGTTTTTT. Filled out from reference TRBV5-8 and TRBJ1-4, the complete variable domain reads EAGVTQSPTHLIKTRGQQATLRCSPISGHTSVYWYQQALGLGLQFLLWYDEGEERNRGNFPPRFSGRQFPNYSSELNVNALELEDSALYLCASSFSGQGEKLFFGSGTQLSVL.

V is TRBV19 and J is TRBJ1-2; 8 bases agree with TRBD1. V was pared by 4 bases and J by 7 bases, with 8 bases of the junction left unmatched. The CDR3 has 14 residues. CDR1 LNHDA and CDR2 SQIVND come from the germline V gene (reference sequence). The CDR3 DNA follows: TGTGCCAGTAGTAGGCTACAGGGGGATGGTGGCTACACCTTC. Amino acids: CASSRLQGDGGYTF.

This clone was counted between two and nine times. V gene TRBV5-5 combines with J gene TRBJ1-6; D is unclear. This CDR3 has 16 amino acids. Germline CDR1 is SGHKS and CDR2 is YYEKEE (reference sequence). Between the trimmed V and J ends, which lost 3 bases and 7 bases, there was a span of 17 bases. CDR3 coding DNA: TGTGCCAGCAGCTCCTCCCCTCGTACGGAGAATTCACCCCTCCACTTT. It codes for CASSSSPRTENSPLHF.

Here the CDR3 DNA reads TGTGCCACCAGCAGGACGGGGAACACTGAAGCTTTCTTT. It is translated as CATSRTGNTEAFF. V usage is TRBV15 and J usage is TRBJ1-1, with D unclear. V dropped 3 bases and J dropped 1 base, with 6 bases sitting between them. The germline V gene has CDR1 LNHNV and CDR2 YYDKDF (reference sequence). CDR3 size: 13 residues.